The text below deals with one TCR beta chain. Its antigen remains unidentified. The sample is drawn from a study of Ad26.COV2.S vaccination and SARS-CoV-2 variants. In the study overall: Intramuscularly, Ad26.COV2.S was given either once or twice, 56 days apart. Study outcomes and limitations: Responses of T cells in total may have been underestimated by the TCR breadth and depth analyses. Participants given vaccine showed non-spike TCR breadth similar to that of placebo recipients.

This CDR3 has 15 residues. Germline trimming cut 4 bases from V and 9 bases from J; bases unmatched to any gene: 4. Germline values: CDR1 MNHEY, CDR2 SVGEGT. The data were produced by immunoSEQ multiplex PCR, yet TCRdb's version contains in-frame clones alone and is incomplete. This repertoire shows roughly 300,000 clones, about 88% found once; its top ten account for approximately 5.9%. Noted treatment: over 15 received Ad26.COV2.S at low or high dose, single or two shots; 5 received placebo; per-sample allocation not given. Day 63 following the first vaccine or placebo injection was when the samples were taken.

This sample comprised peripheral blood, obtained in a trial of Ad26.COV2.S vaccine versus placebo. The chain recombines TRBV6-2 or TRBV6-3 with TRBJ2-1, with TRBD2 matching 15 bases. This TCR was recovered from a person between 18 and 60 years old who received the Ad26.COV2.S COVID-19 vaccine or a placebo. CDR3 residues: CASSSGLAGGGEQFF. The CDR3 region has the DNA TGTGCCAGCAGTTCCGGACTAGCGGGAGGGGGTGAGCAGTTCTTC.